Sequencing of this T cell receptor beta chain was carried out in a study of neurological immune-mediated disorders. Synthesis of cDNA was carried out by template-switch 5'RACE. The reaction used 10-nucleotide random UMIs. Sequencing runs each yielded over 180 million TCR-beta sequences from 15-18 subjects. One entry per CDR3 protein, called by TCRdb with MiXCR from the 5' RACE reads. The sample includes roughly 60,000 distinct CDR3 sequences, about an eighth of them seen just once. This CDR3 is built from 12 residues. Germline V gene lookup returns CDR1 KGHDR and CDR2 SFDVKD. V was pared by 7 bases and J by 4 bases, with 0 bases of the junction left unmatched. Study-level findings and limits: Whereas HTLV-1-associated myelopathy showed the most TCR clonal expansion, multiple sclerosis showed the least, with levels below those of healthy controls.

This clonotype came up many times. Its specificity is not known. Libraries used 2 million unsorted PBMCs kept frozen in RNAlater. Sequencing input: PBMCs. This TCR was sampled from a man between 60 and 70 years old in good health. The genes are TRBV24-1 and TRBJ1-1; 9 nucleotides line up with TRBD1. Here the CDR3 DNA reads TGTGCCACCAGGACAGGGGGCACTGAAGCTTTCTTT. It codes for CATRTGGTEAFF.